This record covers a single TCR beta chain. Its matching antigen is unknown. A read error is possible here, since a much larger clone lies one base away. Each CDR3 protein gets one entry after TCRdb re-called the 5' RACE reads with MiXCR. In the table there are around 330,000 distinct CDR3 sequences, 11% of which are singletons. This sample was taken from a study of CD8 T cells in ankylosing spondylitis. Points from the study as a whole: Earlier work had already found some motif variants in reactive arthritis synovial fluid and blood.

Per germline, CDR1 KGHSH and CDR2 LQKENI. V was shortened by 6 bases and J by 8 bases, with 10 bases between the two germline ends. The CDR3 length is 11 residues. Sequences were obtained from blood, either unsorted or a sorted T cell fraction (not recorded which). This sequence joins TRBV18 and TRBJ1-1; D unresolved. The sequence derives from a female donor with ankylosing spondylitis or in good health (not recorded which). DNA of the CDR3: TGTGCCAGCTCTGGTAGGTCCGAAGCTTTCTTT. Translation gives CASSGRSEAFF.